This TCR beta chain appears in the sequencing data of a study of blood T cell repertoires in COVID-19. On the study more broadly: Donors in the United States, Italy and Spain gave samples during acute or convalescent COVID-19. The cDNA or gDNA used as material had been derived from T cells, B-cell-depleted T cells, or PBMCs.

The CDR3 runs 17 residues. Trimming took 5 bases from V and 2 from J; bases not matched to a gene: 5. The germline V gene has CDR1 MGHDK and CDR2 SYGVNS. In the original analysis: The authors estimated nucleated cell counts from reference gene primer amplification. Profiled with immunoSEQ multiplex PCR; TCRdb holds only in-frame clones, not every one. That table gives V, J and clone size, and the DNA gave D and trimming. The table includes 40,000 to 60,000 clones, 84% detected once. Input material: peripheral blood. The V and J genes are TRBV25-1 and TRBJ2-3; 15 bases line up with TRBD2. The source of this sequence is a human donor in a cohort sampled during active COVID-19. The chain's CDR3 is CASSPRTSGRATDTQYF. The CDR3 region has the DNA TGTGCCAGCAGTCCCCGGACTAGCGGGAGGGCCACAGATACGCAGTATTTT.